The TCR beta chain described here comes from a study of control samples from healthy donors and cancer patients. The assay was immunoSEQ multiplex PCR, and TCRdb's table has in-frame clones only and misses some. Of fewer than 200,000 clones listed, roughly 95% are singletons. The material sequenced was blood. This clonotype was obtained from a woman younger than 45 in good health.

The CDR3 DNA reads TGTGCCAGCACCGTGGGGGGGCGCAGGAGCTCCTACGAGCAGTACTTC. As protein: CASTVGGRRSSYEQYF. The chain employs TRBV7-2 and TRBJ2-7; perhaps TRBD2 as D (7 bases). V was pared by 7 bases and J by 0 bases, with 19 bases between. The CDR3 is 16 residues long. CDR1 and CDR2 (germline): SGHTA, FQGNSA.